This T cell receptor (beta chain) was captured by sequencing in a study of cytomegalovirus exposure and HLA in healthy donors. Germline loops: CDR1 LNHNV, CDR2 YYDKDF (reference sequence). CDR3 length: 14 residues. Trimming cost V 3 bases and J 0 bases, with 7 bases left between them. The study ran its PCR with 60 Vbeta and 13 Jbeta primers. Measured with immunoSEQ multiplex PCR; TCRdb has only the in-frame clones, and not every one. The sample shows approximately 100,000 clones, 70% of them seen only once. Study results and caveats: In a later analysis, most CMV-associated TCR beta chains appeared HLA-restricted.

About this clone: Its matching antigen is unknown.

The sequenced sample was PBMCs. J is TRBJ2-3 and V is TRBV15; D possibly corresponds to TRBD2 (6 bases). This clonotype was obtained from a man aged 40-49 years in good health and CMV-seropositive. The CDR3: CATSRRDSTDTQYF. The CDR3 bases are TGTGCCACCAGCAGGCGGGACAGCACAGATACGCAGTATTTT.